A single sample is the source of the 21 T cell receptor beta chains below, sequenced in a study of T cell responses to AZD1222 COVID-19 vaccine. Measured with immunoSEQ multiplex PCR; TCRdb has only the in-frame clones, and not every one. The data hold 110,000 or so clones, with approximately 86% observed a single time. The source material was peripheral blood, sampled on day 0 of AZD1222 vaccination. These receptor sequences come from an adult in good health.

This sequence joins TRBV19 and TRBJ1-5, with D perhaps matching TRBD1 (6 bases). Per germline, CDR1 LNHDA and CDR2 SQIVND (reference sequence). The CDR3 extends over 15 amino acids. The ends were cut back, 0 bases at V and 7 bases at J, with 13 bases in the middle. This CDR3 reads CASSIDRRGDQPQHF. In DNA form, the CDR3 reads TGTGCCAGTAGTATAGATCGCAGGGGAGACCAGCCCCAGCATTTT.

Remarks on this clone: At one end the junction does not follow the germline gene, possibly because of a read error. J is TRBJ1-5 and V is TRBV7-7; D not resolved. Germline CDR1 and CDR2: SSHAT and FNYEAQ (reference sequence). The CDR3 loop spans 18 amino acids. CDR3: CASNHSEVDGDRNQPQHF. The CDR3 nucleotides read TGTGCTAGCAACCACTCCGAAGTGGATGGGGATCGCAATCAGCCCCAGCATTTT.

The genes are TRBV28 and TRBJ2-3, with D maybe TRBD1 (5 bases). With 6 bases removed from V and 4 bases from J, the gap between germline ends came to 17 bases. The CDR3 has 15 residues. CDR1 is MDHEN and CDR2 is SYDVKM in the germline V gene. The CDR3 coding sequence is TGTGCCAGCAGCCTAGACAGTGGCTCGGCAGATACGCAGTATTTT. Amino acid sequence: CASSLDSGSADTQYF.

The chain links TRBV10-1 to TRBJ1-1, with 8 positions matching TRBD1. This CDR3 region has 16 residues. The V segment lost 0 bases and the J segment 8 bases; nucleotides outside the gene matches: 11. The germline V gene encodes CDR1 WNHNN and CDR2 SYGVQD (reference sequence). In DNA form, the CDR3 reads TGCGCCAGCAGTGAGTCCCATTGGACAGGGTCGGAGGAAGCTTTCTTT. Protein: CASSESHWTGSEEAFF.

The rearrangement uses TRBV27 and TRBJ2-2, with 12 bases that match TRBD2. This CDR3 has 15 residues. Germline assignment: CDR1 MNHEY and CDR2 SMNVEV (reference sequence). V gave up 3 bases and J gave up 5 bases; unmatched junction bases: 1. The CDR3 sequence: CASSLGTSGTGELFF. The CDR3 bases are TGTGCCAGCAGTTTGGGGACTAGCGGGACCGGGGAGCTGTTTTTT.

This chain uses TRBV29-1 with TRBJ1-2; the D is unclear. The germline V gene has CDR1 SQVTM and CDR2 ANQGSEA. CDR3 length equals 14 residues. V lost 3 bases to trimming and J lost 2 bases, with 13 bases between them. In DNA, the CDR3 is TGCAGCGTTGACGGGGTTCAGAACAACTATGGCTACACCTTC. The encoded protein is CSVDGVQNNYGYTF. The full variable domain, with the rest looked up from reference TRBV29-1 and TRBJ1-2, is SAVISQKPSRDICQRGTSLTIQCQVDSQVTMMFWYRQQPGQSLTLIATANQGSEATYESGFVIDKFPISRPNLTFSTLTVSNMSPEDSSIYLCSVDGVQNNYGYTFGSGTRLTVV.

J is TRBJ2-2 and V is TRBV7-7, with 9 positions matching TRBD2. The CDR3 has 14 residues. Germline V lookup: CDR1 SSHAT, CDR2 FNYEAQ (reference sequence). The ends lost 5 bases at V and 5 bases at J; junction bases unmatched: 3. The CDR3 spells CASSQTSGTGELFF. The CDR3 DNA reads as TGTGCCAGCAGCCAGACTAGCGGTACCGGGGAGCTGTTTTTT.

This chain links TRBV28 with TRBJ2-1; 10 nucleotides agree with TRBD2. The V gene end was trimmed by 5 bases and the J gene end by 8 bases; junction bases not matched to a gene: 12. This CDR3 spans 16 amino acids. Germline V lookup: CDR1 MDHEN, CDR2 SYDVKM. The CDR3 nucleotides are TGTGCCAGCAGTGAAAATCCTAGCGGGAGAAGCGATGAGCAGTTCTTC. This encodes CASSENPSGRSDEQFF.

This clone was found once. The V call is TRBV28, the J call TRBJ2-2, with TRBD2 matching over 8 bases. The CDR3 covers 16 residues. V lost 2 bases to trimming and J lost 2 bases; unmatched junction nucleotides: 4. Germline loops: CDR1 MDHEN, CDR2 SYDVKM. The CDR3 here is CASSLLGLVNTGELFF. DNA for the CDR3: TGTGCCAGCAGTTTACTGGGACTAGTAAACACCGGGGAGCTGTTTTTT. The full variable domain, with the rest looked up from reference TRBV28 and TRBJ2-2, is DVKVTQSSRYLVKRTGEKVFLECVQDMDHENMFWYRQDPGLGLRLIYFSYDVKMKEKGDIPEGYSVSREKKERFSLILESASTNQTSMYLCASSLLGLVNTGELFFGEGSRLTVL.

J is TRBJ2-3 and V is TRBV7-8; unclear D gene. The CDR3 is 13 amino acids. Germline V gene lookup returns CDR1 SGHVS and CDR2 FQNEAQ. Trimming took off 2 bases at V and 4 bases at J, with 7 bases between the two ends. CDR3 coding DNA: TGTGCCAGCAGCTTAATAGGTCCAGATACGCAGTATTTT. Its protein product is CASSLIGPDTQYF.

The V call is TRBV10-3, the J call TRBJ2-1; D is uncertain. This CDR3 comprises 13 residues. The ends were cut back, 0 bases at V and 3 bases at J, with 3 bases in the middle. Germline CDR1 is ENHRY and CDR2 is SYGVKD. The CDR3 nucleotides are TGTGCCATCAGTGAGTCAGACTACAATGAGCAGTTCTTC. Translation gives CAISESDYNEQFF.

This chain links TRBV2 with TRBJ1-6; D not resolved. V was trimmed by 6 bases and J by 5 bases, leaving 14 bases between them. The CDR3 covers 15 residues. Germline CDR1 is SNHLY and CDR2 is FYNNEI. CDR3 coding DNA: TGTGCCAGCAGGACTACAACAGCCAATAATTCACCCCTCCACTTT. Its protein is CASRTTTANNSPLHF.

The CDR3 DNA reads as TGTGCCAGCAGTCCCTACAAAGAGGGAAACTGGGAGCAGTACTTC. Translated: CASSPYKEGNWEQYF. V and J are TRBV27 and TRBJ2-7; possible D gene TRBD2, 5 bases. The CDR3 is 15 residues long. Trimming pared 5 bases from V and 7 bases from J, leaving 21 bases between. Looked up from germline, CDR1 is MNHEY and CDR2 is SMNVEV (reference sequence).

The rearrangement joins TRBV12-3 or TRBV12-4 to TRBJ1-4; no definite D call. The V end lost 3 bases, the J end lost 8 bases, and 7 bases lay between the germline ends. This CDR3 region has 12 residues. In DNA form, the CDR3 reads TGTGCCAGCAGTTTTTACTCCGAAAAACTGTTTTTT. Residues: CASSFYSEKLFF.

The chain joins TRBV6-5 to TRBJ2-3; tentatively, D is TRBD2 (5 bases). Between the trimmed V and J ends, which lost 2 bases and 7 bases, there was a span of 16 bases. There are 15 residues in the CDR3. Germline CDR1 is MNHEY and CDR2 is SVGAGI. The CDR3 sequence: CASSYVGERDNTQYF. The DNA for the CDR3 is TGTGCCAGCAGTTACGTGGGAGAGAGGGATAATACGCAGTATTTT.

The chain carries TRBV24-1 and TRBJ1-2; D may be TRBD1 (6 bases). This CDR3 is 12 amino acids long. V was pared by 6 bases and J by 4 bases, with 8 bases between. Germline V gene data show CDR1 as KGHDR and CDR2 as SFDVKD. The CDR3 loop is CATSQGSYGYTF. Here the CDR3 DNA reads TGTGCCACCAGTCAGGGGTCCTATGGCTACACCTTC.

The chain uses TRBV28 and TRBJ1-2; D may be TRBD1 (6 bases). The CDR3 contains 15 residues. V was clipped by 5 bases and J by 4 bases, with 17 bases between them. The germline CDR1 and CDR2 sequences are MDHEN and SYDVKM. The CDR3 sequence: CASSPNRARGYGYTF. The DNA of the CDR3 is TGTGCCAGCAGTCCTAACAGGGCCCGTGGCTATGGCTACACCTTC.

The chain joins TRBV6-2 or TRBV6-3 to TRBJ2-5; TRBD2 might be the D (7 bases). Germline CDR1 and CDR2: MNHEY and SVGEGT. This CDR3 contains 13 residues. Trimming pared 6 bases from V and 9 bases from J, leaving 17 bases between. The CDR3 region is CASSGLGGVAQYF. CDR3 nucleotides: TGTGCCAGCAGCGGACTAGGGGGAGTCGCCCAGTACTTC.

The rearrangement uses TRBV28 and TRBJ1-5; D is uncertain. The CDR3 has 13 amino acids. The germline V gene has CDR1 MDHEN and CDR2 SYDVKM. The germline V and J ends were trimmed by 1 base and 7 bases, with 8 bases remaining between them. DNA for the CDR3: TGTGCCAGCAGTTTATATGGGCAACAGCCCCAGCATTTT. Translating gives CASSLYGQQPQHF.

This chain uses TRBV3-1 (or the pseudogene TRBV3-2) with TRBJ2-7; 13 bases map to TRBD2. In germline, CDR1 is LGHDT, CDR2 YNNKEL (reference sequence). The CDR3 runs 16 residues. The junction had 7 bases not matched to a gene; V was cut back by 4 bases and J by 4 bases. CDR3 amino acids: CASSPGTSGILYEQYF. The CDR3, as DNA: TGTGCCAGCAGCCCTGGGACTAGCGGGATTCTATACGAGCAGTACTTC.

The chain recombines TRBV27 with TRBJ1-2; the match to TRBD1 covers 12 bases. The CDR3 is made up of 15 amino acids. The germline gives CDR1 MNHEY, CDR2 SMNVEV (reference sequence). The trim removed 4 bases at V and 8 bases at J, leaving 8 bases unmatched. CDR3: CASSYSGTGGNGYTF. CDR3 bases: TGTGCCAGCAGTTATTCCGGGACAGGGGGCAACGGCTACACCTTC.